This record concerns one T cell receptor (beta chain) sequence. This entry is derived from a study of blood T cell repertoires in COVID-19. Looking at the study overall: Acute-phase and convalescent COVID-19 samples originated in the United States, Italy and Spain.

Original data processing: Scientists estimated how many nucleated cells there were by amplifying reference gene primers. Some clones are missing from TCRdb's copy, which holds only in-frame ones; the method was immunoSEQ multiplex PCR. V and J calls and clone size follow that table, whereas D and trimming were derived from the DNA. The sample lists around 240,000 clones; approximately 84% were seen once. The V and J ends lost 3 bases and 6 bases respectively, with 16 bases between them. CDR3 length equals 15 residues. In germline, CDR1 is SGHKS, CDR2 YYEKEE (reference sequence). The sequenced material came from peripheral blood. The chain recombines TRBV5-5 with TRBJ1-5, with TRBD1 as a possible D gene (5 bases). This clonotype was obtained from a woman aged 25 to 39 who had recovered from COVID-19. The CDR3 DNA is TGTGCCAGCAGCTGGGGGGACGGGAGAGGTCAGCCCCAGCATTTT. Translation: CASSWGDGRGQPQHF.